A single sample is the source of the 18 T cell receptor beta chains below, sequenced in a study of T-cell reconstitution after alpha-beta-depleted transplantation in children. Unique molecular identifiers were incorporated into the prepared TCRbeta library. TCRdb re-called the PCR reads with MiXCR, one entry per CDR3 protein. This sample carries about a million distinct CDR3 sequences, roughly 29% of them seen once, and the ten largest clones take around 30%. Sequenced material: PBMCs, mostly from graft donor cells, taken 360 days after TCRalphabeta/CD19-depleted stem cell transplant. The receptors were gathered from a boy younger than two who had a stem cell transplant for SCID, so the T cells may come from the graft donor.

The chain joins TRBV9 to TRBJ2-1, with 12 bases fitting TRBD2. The V gene's germline CDR1 is SGDLS and CDR2 YYNGEE. The CDR3 is 16 amino acids. Trimming cost V 0 bases and J 10 bases; bases outside gene matches: 8. In DNA form, the CDR3 reads TGTGCCAGCAGCGTAGGCCTAGCGGGGGGGGGCAGCGAGCAGTTCTTC. Protein: CASSVGLAGGGSEQFF.

J is TRBJ2-5 and V is TRBV7-8, with unresolved D. This CDR3 spans 16 amino acids. CDR1 and CDR2 (germline): SGHVS, FQNEAQ. V was trimmed by 6 bases and J by 3 bases, leaving 20 bases between them. CDR3 protein: CASRYGPWREKETQYF. Here the CDR3 DNA reads TGTGCCAGCAGGTATGGACCGTGGAGAGAAAAAGAGACCCAGTACTTC.

The rearrangement links TRBV6-5 to TRBJ2-7; D possibly corresponds to TRBD1 (6 bases). Germline CDR1 MNHEY, CDR2 SVGAGI. The CDR3 totals 15 residues. Trimming took off 2 bases at V and 3 bases at J, with 14 bases between the two ends. CDR3: CASSYRGNGDYEQYF. CDR3 DNA sequence: TGTGCCAGCAGTTACAGGGGGAACGGGGACTACGAGCAGTACTTC.

The rearrangement links TRBV9 to TRBJ1-1; unclear D gene. The germline V gene encodes CDR1 SGDLS and CDR2 YYNGEE. V shed 0 bases and J shed 7 bases, with 19 bases lying between them. The CDR3 is 16 residues long. The CDR3 region is CASSVVSALGNGEAFF. The CDR3 nucleotides read TGTGCCAGCAGCGTAGTGTCAGCTCTGGGGAACGGTGAAGCTTTCTTT.

The J gene is TRBJ1-6, the V gene TRBV27; D ambiguous. V was cut by 7 bases and J by 5 bases, with 15 bases left in between. CDR1 is MNHEY and CDR2 is SMNVEV in the germline V gene (reference sequence). This CDR3 region has 15 residues. CDR3 sequence (DNA): TGTGCCAGCAAGATGACACCATTGAATAATTCACCCCTCCACTTT. Translated, it gives CASKMTPLNNSPLHF.

V is TRBV12-3 or TRBV12-4 and J is TRBJ1-6; D call uncertain. V lost 11 bases to trimming and J lost 6 bases, with 11 bases between them. The CDR3 is 12 residues long. CDR3 sequence (DNA): TGTGCCTCGGCAGAGTTTAATTCACCCCTCCACTTT. Translated: CASAEFNSPLHF.

This clonotype was recorded a few times. The rearrangement uses TRBV7-2 and TRBJ2-2, with D perhaps TRBD2 (5 bases). Germline-derived CDR1 and CDR2 are SGHTA and FQGNSA. This CDR3 is built from 12 residues. Trimming removed 4 bases from V and 6 bases from J, with 6 bases in between. This CDR3 is CASSWGAGELFF. DNA for the CDR3: TGTGCCAGCAGCTGGGGAGCCGGGGAGCTGTTTTTT.

The rearrangement links TRBV20-1 to TRBJ1-5; D not certain. The V gene lost 3 bases and the J gene lost 2 bases, with 11 bases spanning the gap. Germline CDR1 and CDR2: DFQATT and SNEGSKA (reference sequence). The CDR3 extends over 14 amino acids. DNA of the CDR3: TGCAGTGCTAGGAACGCCTGGGGCAATCAGCCCCAGCATTTT. It is translated as CSARNAWGNQPQHF.

This clonotype was seen more than once but under ten times. One end of the junction varies from germline; a read error may be responsible. The chain carries TRBV20-1 and TRBJ2-7; TRBD1 is a possible D gene (6 bases). The CDR3 runs to 13 residues. Germline CDR1 is DFQATT and CDR2 is SNEGSKA (reference sequence). In DNA form, the CDR3 reads TGTACTACCAACCGGGACAACTCCTACGAGCAGTACTTC. This sequence encodes CTTNRDNSYEQYF.

The sample holds a few counts of this clonotype. The chain joins TRBV12-3 or TRBV12-4 to TRBJ1-5, with unresolved D. The CDR3 extends over 13 amino acids. V was trimmed by 4 bases and J by 6 bases, leaving 10 bases between them. The CDR3 here is CASSYLEVQPQHF. For the CDR3, the DNA is TGTGCCAGCAGTTATTTGGAGGTTCAGCCCCAGCATTTT.

As concerns this clonotype: A much larger clone sits a single nucleotide away, making a read error possible. V gene TRBV27 combines with J gene TRBJ2-7; TRBD1 matches 7 bases. Germline V CDR1 and CDR2: MNHEY, SMNVEV (reference sequence). The CDR3 has 12 residues. V was pared by 8 bases and J by 3 bases, with 4 bases of the junction left unmatched. In nucleotides, the CDR3 is TGTGCCAGCGGTAGGACAGGCTACGAGCAGTACTTC. It is translated as CASGRTGYEQYF.

In this sample, this clonotype turned up a few times. The chain couples TRBV12-3 or TRBV12-4 to TRBJ2-7, with a tentative D call TRBD2 (6 bases). Deletions cut 6 bases from V and 7 bases from J, with 10 bases between. The CDR3 is 11 residues long. CDR3 DNA: TGTGCCAGCAGAGGCGCGGGGGAGCAGTACTTC. The encoded protein is CASRGAGEQYF.

The J gene is TRBJ2-1, the V gene TRBV10-3; D uncertain. There are 15 residues in the CDR3. The V end lost 4 bases, the J end lost 6 bases, and 16 bases lay between the germline ends. Germline CDR1 reads ENHRY; CDR2 reads SYGVKD. The CDR3: CAISAQPFPLNEQFF. CDR3 coding DNA: TGTGCCATCAGTGCACAGCCATTTCCACTCAATGAGCAGTTCTTC.

This clonotype came up a few times. This chain joins TRBV4-3 and TRBJ2-1, with D possibly TRBD1 on 5 matching bases. CDR1 is LGHNA and CDR2 is YSLEER in the germline V gene. The CDR3 consists of 13 residues. Trimming left V 4 bases short and J 7 bases short, with 11 bases between. DNA of the CDR3: TGCGCCAGCAGCCTCTCAAAGGGGAATGAGCAGTTCTTC. Translating it yields CASSLSKGNEQFF.

This clonotype was detected ten times or more. The V gene is TRBV28, the J gene TRBJ1-5; D unresolved. The V gene lost 6 bases and the J gene lost 3 bases, with 9 bases spanning the gap. This CDR3 region has 13 residues. The germline V gene encodes CDR1 MDHEN and CDR2 SYDVKM. The CDR3 DNA reads as TGTGCCAGCAGCTCCGGACCCAATCAGCCCCAGCATTTT. Amino acid sequence: CASSSGPNQPQHF.

The V call is TRBV11-1, the J call TRBJ2-7; TRBD2 agrees at 7 bases. This CDR3 has 16 residues. The germline V gene has CDR1 SGHAT and CDR2 FQDESV (reference sequence). V shed 3 bases, J shed 1 base, and the junction held 9 bases outside the gene matches. The CDR3, as DNA: TGTGCCAGCAGCTTCCCCCAAGCGGGGAGATCCTACGAGCAGTACTTC. Residues: CASSFPQAGRSYEQYF. The full variable domain, completed using reference TRBV11-1 and TRBJ2-7, is EAEVAQSPRYKITEKSQAVAFWCDPISGHATLYWYRQILGQGPELLVQFQDESVVDDSQLPKDRFSAERLKGVDSTLKIQPAELGDSAMYLCASSFPQAGRSYEQYFGPGTRLTVT.

This clonotype showed up many times. The chain has TRBV11-1 and TRBJ2-4; D ambiguous. Looked up from germline, CDR1 is SGHAT and CDR2 is FQDESV (reference sequence). The CDR3 has 14 amino acids. Deletions cut 2 bases from V and 3 bases from J, with 8 bases between. The CDR3 DNA follows: TGTGCCAGCAGCTTAACCAGGCACAAAAACATTCAGTACTTC. This encodes CASSLTRHKNIQYF.

This clonotype occurred a few times. V gene TRBV12-3 or TRBV12-4 combines with J gene TRBJ2-1; D is ambiguous. With 8 bases removed from V and 3 bases from J, the gap between germline ends came to 17 bases. This CDR3 has 15 amino acids. The CDR3 loop reads CASHAQRSSYNEQFF. CDR3 in DNA: TGTGCCAGCCACGCCCAAAGGAGCAGCTACAATGAGCAGTTCTTC.